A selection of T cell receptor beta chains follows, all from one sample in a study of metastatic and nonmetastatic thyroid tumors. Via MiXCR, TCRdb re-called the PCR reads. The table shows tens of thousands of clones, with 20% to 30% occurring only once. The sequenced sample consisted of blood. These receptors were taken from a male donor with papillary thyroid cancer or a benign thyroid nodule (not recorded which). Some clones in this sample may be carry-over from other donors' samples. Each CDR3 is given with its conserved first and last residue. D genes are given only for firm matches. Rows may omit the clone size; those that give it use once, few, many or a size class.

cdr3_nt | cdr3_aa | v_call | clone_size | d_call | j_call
TGTGCCAGCAGTCCCCCTTCCTACGAGCAGTACTTC | CASSPPSYEQYF | TRBV6-1 | NA | NA | TRBJ2-7
TGTGCCAGCAGCCTCGCTAGCGGGAGGGCCTACGAGCAGTACTTC | CASSLASGRAYEQYF | TRBV3-1 | many | TRBD2 | TRBJ2-7
TGTGCCAGCAGAAGCACAGGGGGGCAACTCCAATACGAGCAGTACTTC | CASRSTGGQLQYEQYF | TRBV28 | NA | TRBD1 | TRBJ2-7
TGCGCCAGCAGTGGACTAGGAAGGAAAGAGACCCAGTACTTC | CASSGLGRKETQYF | TRBV10-2 | many | NA | TRBJ2-5
TGCAGTGCCGAGGCAGGGTACATCGGTGATACGCAGTATTTT | CSAEAGYIGDTQYF | TRBV20-1 | many | NA | TRBJ2-3
TGCAGTGCTAGCACTAGCGGGAGGGGGCACAATGAGCAGTTCTTC | CSASTSGRGHNEQFF | TRBV20-1 | many | TRBD2 | TRBJ2-1
TGTGCCAGCAGCGCGACCCGTCGTCTGTTCTTC | CASSATRRLFF | TRBV28 | many | NA | TRBJ2-1
TGTGCCAGCAGCGAGACCAGGGACAGGGGAAATTCACCCCTCCACTTT | CASSETRDRGNSPLHF | TRBV9 | NA | TRBD1 | TRBJ1-6
TGCAGTGCTAGCGGCCAGCCGGCCCGGGAAAAACTGTTTTTT | CSASGQPAREKLFF | TRBV20-1 | many | NA | TRBJ1-4
TGTGCCAGCATTCGTACAGGGAGGGATAACACTGAAGCTTTCTTT | CASIRTGRDNTEAFF | TRBV11-2 | NA | NA | TRBJ1-1
TGCAGTGGGGGGGGTGCTAACTATGGCTACACCTTC | CSGGGANYGYTF | TRBV20-1 | many | NA | TRBJ1-2
TGTGCCAGCATCTCTGGGACAGGGGGCCAACAGCCCCAGCATTTT | CASISGTGGQQPQHF | TRBV27 | few | TRBD1 | TRBJ1-5
TGCGCCAGCAGCTTTGGGACTAGCGGGAGGTCCATTTACGAGCAGTACTTC | CASSFGTSGRSIYEQYF | TRBV5-1 | once | TRBD2 | TRBJ2-7
TGTGCCAGCAGCTTAAGCAGGGGGCTTGAAGCTTTCTTT | CASSLSRGLEAFF | TRBV7-2 | many | TRBD1 | TRBJ1-1
TGTGCCAGCAGCCAACGGACTAGCGGTATATTTTACGAGCAGTCCTTC | CASSQRTSGIFYEQSF | TRBV3-1 | NA | TRBD2 | TRBJ2-7
TGTGCCAGCAGCAGACGATCTTCGGGCGTTAATGAAAAACTGTTTTTT | CASSRRSSGVNEKLFF | TRBV5-6 | many | NA | TRBJ1-4
TGTGCCAGCAGCCGGGCCAGCAATCAGCCCCAGCATTTT | CASSRASNQPQHF | TRBV7-6 | many | NA | TRBJ1-5
TGTGCCAGCAGTTACTCTGCCGGCTACACCTTC | CASSYSAGYTF | TRBV6-5 | medium-sized | NA | TRBJ1-2
TGTGCCAGCAGACCCGGGACAGGCTGCAACGAGCAGTACTTC | CASRPGTGCNEQYF | TRBV6-1 | NA | TRBD1 | TRBJ2-7
TGTGCCAGCAGCTTACTAGCCAGGGGACATGAGCAGTTCTTC | CASSLLARGHEQFF | TRBV7-9 | many | NA | TRBJ2-1
TGTGCCACCAGCATACGACAGGGGTCACCCCTCCACTTT | CATSIRQGSPLHF | TRBV15 | medium-sized | TRBD1 | TRBJ1-6
TGTGCCAGCAGTTCATGGGGGGGGCGGTTGGGCTACACCTTC | CASSSWGGRLGYTF | TRBV28 | NA | NA | TRBJ1-2
TGTGCCAGCAGCCAAGGTAGCGGGGAGCAGTTCTTC | CASSQGSGEQFF | TRBV3-1 | many | TRBD2 | TRBJ2-1
TGTGCCACCAGCAGAGCGGCAAACACCATATATTTT | CATSRAANTIYF | TRBV15 | many | NA | TRBJ1-3
TGTGCCAGCAGCTTAGGGGGAGGGGCAGAAGAGCAGTACTTC | CASSLGGGAEEQYF | TRBV7-2 | many | TRBD2 | TRBJ2-7
TGTGCCAGCAGCTTGGCCGCCTCGCGGAACTACGAGCAGTACTTC | CASSLAASRNYEQYF | TRBV5-5 | NA | NA | TRBJ2-7
TGCGCCAGCAGCCAAGAAGGGTCGACCTCTGAAGCTTTCTTT | CASSQEGSTSEAFF | TRBV4-3 | NA | NA | TRBJ1-1
TGTGCCAGCAGTTTCGACCTAGCGGGACTCACAGATACGCAGTATTTT | CASSFDLAGLTDTQYF | TRBV12-3/TRBV12-4 | many | TRBD2 | TRBJ2-3
TGTGCCAGCAGCTTAGGTCCCTCGGGACAGCGGTTCTTC | CASSLGPSGQRFF | TRBV11-2 | medium-sized | TRBD1 | TRBJ2-1
TGTGCCAGCAGTTTATCTCGTGTGCAGCCCCAGCATTTT | CASSLSRVQPQHF | TRBV12-3/TRBV12-4 | many | NA | TRBJ1-5
TGTGCCAGCAGTTTTTTACAGGGGGCAGGTAACACCATATATTTT | CASSFLQGAGNTIYF | TRBV12-3/TRBV12-4 | many | TRBD1 | TRBJ1-3
TGTGCCAGCAGCTTACCCCGGGACAGCGGCACCGGGGAGCTGTTTTTT | CASSLPRDSGTGELFF | TRBV11-1 | many | TRBD1 | TRBJ2-2
TGTGCCAGCAGTCGTAAGAGGGACAGTTCTGATTCACCCCTCCACTTT | CASSRKRDSSDSPLHF | TRBV6-1 | medium-sized | TRBD1 | TRBJ1-6
TGTGCCTGGAGTTGGGGACAGGGGTATCAGCCCCAGCATTTT | CAWSWGQGYQPQHF | TRBV30 | many | TRBD1 | TRBJ1-5
TGTGCCAGCAGCTTACCGGGACTAGCGGGCTCAAGGGGCACAGATACGCAGTATTTT | CASSLPGLAGSRGTDTQYF | TRBV7-2 | NA | TRBD2 | TRBJ2-3
TGTGCCAGCAACCAAAGTGCGAAACTCCTAGATACGCAGTATTTT | CASNQSAKLLDTQYF | TRBV3-1 | NA | NA | TRBJ2-3
TGTGCCAGCAGTTATAGGTCTAGCGGGAGGTATGAGCAGTTCTTC | CASSYRSSGRYEQFF | TRBV6-5 | many | TRBD2 | TRBJ2-1
TGCGCCAGCAGCCAAGATCTTCGGGGTTTCTACGAGCAGTACTTC | CASSQDLRGFYEQYF | TRBV4-1 | once | NA | TRBJ2-7
TGCGCCAGCAGCGCGACGGGTTCTGGGGCCAACGTCCTGACTTTC | CASSATGSGANVLTF | TRBV5-1 | many | NA | TRBJ2-6
TGCAGTGCTATAGGACAAAAGGTTGGTGGCTACACCTTC | CSAIGQKVGGYTF | TRBV20-1 | many | NA | TRBJ1-2
TGTGCCAGCACGTACAGGGGGGGATTCACAGATACGCAGTATTTT | CASTYRGGFTDTQYF | TRBV6-1 | many | NA | TRBJ2-3
TGCGCCAGCAGCCAAGAAGGCCGTAAGGATTTTGGCTACACCTTC | CASSQEGRKDFGYTF | TRBV4-1 | once | NA | TRBJ1-2
TGTGCCAGCAGTTACCAGAGGAACTATGGCTACACCTTC | CASSYQRNYGYTF | TRBV6-2/TRBV6-3 | NA | NA | TRBJ1-2
TGTGCCAGCAGTCCCGGGACAGGCTATGGCTACACCTTC | CASSPGTGYGYTF | TRBV12-3/TRBV12-4 | NA | TRBD1 | TRBJ1-2
TGTGCCAGCAGTTGGGAGGCGACCTACGAGCAGTACTTC | CASSWEATYEQYF | TRBV6-2/TRBV6-3 | once | NA | TRBJ2-7